Sequencing of this T cell receptor beta chain was carried out in a study of breast tumors, draining lymph nodes, adjacent tissues. Overall study results and limits: Tumors had less TCR diversity than lymph nodes, more than nontumor tissue.

This clonotype was seen at least ten times. What it recognizes is unknown. The CDR3 consists of 13 residues. Germline V gene lookup returns CDR1 SGDLS and CDR2 YYNGEE. Trimming removed 0 bases at V and 2 bases at J, with 3 bases between. TCRdb analysed the multiplex PCR reads with MiXCR anew, one entry per CDR3 protein. The sample lists 20,000 to 25,000 distinct CDR3 sequences; roughly 50% were seen once. The sequence was collected from a female donor with breast cancer. Some clones in this sample may be carry-over from other donors' samples. The sequencing sample was made of breast tumor tissue. The chain has TRBV9 and TRBJ2-1; D call uncertain. The CDR3: CASSVGPYNEQFF. Written as DNA, the CDR3 is TGTGCCAGCAGCGTAGGCCCCTACAATGAGCAGTTCTTC. Using reference TRBV9 and TRBJ2-1 for the parts outside the CDR3, the full variable domain is DSGVTQTPKHLITATGQRVTLRCSPRSGDLSVYWYQQSLDQGLQFLIQYYNGEERAKGNILERFSAQQFPDLHSELNLSSLELGDSALYFCASSVGPYNEQFFGPGTRLTVL.